This TCR beta chain emerged from a study of cytomegalovirus exposure and HLA in healthy donors. Study-level background: From donors who were HLA-typed, an early data release held 65 million to 85 million unique TCRs.

The CDR3 is 12 residues long. Germline V gives CDR1 SGHDT, CDR2 YYEEEE. V gave up 3 bases and J gave up 10 bases; unmatched junction bases: 2. A multiplex PCR was run with 60 Vbeta primers and 13 Jbeta primers. Profiled with immunoSEQ multiplex PCR; TCRdb holds only in-frame clones, not every one. The sample carries about 96,000 clones, around 79% recorded once. Donors were nominally healthy when sampled, though unrecorded immune exposures were likely. The receptor was isolated from a woman aged 70 to 79 in good health and CMV-seropositive. V is TRBV5-6 and J is TRBJ2-1; 9 nucleotides match TRBD2. Sequencing input: PBMCs. The CDR3 spells CASSSGLAEQFF. The CDR3 coding sequence is TGTGCCAGCAGCTCCGGACTAGCGGAGCAGTTCTTC.